The clone carrying this TCR beta chain was detected a few times. Its specificity is not known. From the 5' RACE reads, TCRdb called clonotypes with MiXCR, one entry per CDR3 protein. The sample has 430,000 or so distinct CDR3 sequences, 24% seen once. V trimming: 2 bases; J trimming: 3 bases; junction bases outside the gene matches: 3. The CDR3 runs 13 residues. Looked up from germline, CDR1 is DFQATT and CDR2 is SNEGSKA (reference sequence). The data stem from a study of identical twins. The study, taken as a whole, reports: While abundant cord blood beta clonotypes carried fewer insertions, memory repertoires showed no such pattern.

In addition, the sample was reused for a study of T cells expressing NK-cell markers.

The rearrangement joins TRBV20-1 to TRBJ1-2; 7 bases align to TRBD1. Sequencing used CD4+ T cells sorted from blood. The receptor comes from a woman aged 18-29 years in good health. Here the CDR3 reads CSARSGTDYGYTF. The CDR3 nucleotides read TGCAGTGCTAGAAGCGGGACAGACTATGGCTACACCTTC.